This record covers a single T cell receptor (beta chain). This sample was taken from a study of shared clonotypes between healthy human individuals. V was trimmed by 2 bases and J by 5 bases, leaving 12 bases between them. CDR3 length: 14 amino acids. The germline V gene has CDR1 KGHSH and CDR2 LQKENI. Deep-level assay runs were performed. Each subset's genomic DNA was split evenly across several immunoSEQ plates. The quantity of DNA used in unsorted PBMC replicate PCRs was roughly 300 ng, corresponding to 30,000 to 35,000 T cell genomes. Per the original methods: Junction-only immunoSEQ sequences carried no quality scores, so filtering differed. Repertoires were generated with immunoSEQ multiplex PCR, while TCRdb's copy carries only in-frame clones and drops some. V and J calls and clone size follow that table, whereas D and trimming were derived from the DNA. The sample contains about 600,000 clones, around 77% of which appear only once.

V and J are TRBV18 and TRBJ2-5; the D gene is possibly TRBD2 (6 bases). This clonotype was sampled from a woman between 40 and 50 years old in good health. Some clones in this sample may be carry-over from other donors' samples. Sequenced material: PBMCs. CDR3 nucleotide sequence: TGTGCCAGCTCACCATCGGGGGATGTGGAGACCCAGTACTTC. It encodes CASSPSGDVETQYF.